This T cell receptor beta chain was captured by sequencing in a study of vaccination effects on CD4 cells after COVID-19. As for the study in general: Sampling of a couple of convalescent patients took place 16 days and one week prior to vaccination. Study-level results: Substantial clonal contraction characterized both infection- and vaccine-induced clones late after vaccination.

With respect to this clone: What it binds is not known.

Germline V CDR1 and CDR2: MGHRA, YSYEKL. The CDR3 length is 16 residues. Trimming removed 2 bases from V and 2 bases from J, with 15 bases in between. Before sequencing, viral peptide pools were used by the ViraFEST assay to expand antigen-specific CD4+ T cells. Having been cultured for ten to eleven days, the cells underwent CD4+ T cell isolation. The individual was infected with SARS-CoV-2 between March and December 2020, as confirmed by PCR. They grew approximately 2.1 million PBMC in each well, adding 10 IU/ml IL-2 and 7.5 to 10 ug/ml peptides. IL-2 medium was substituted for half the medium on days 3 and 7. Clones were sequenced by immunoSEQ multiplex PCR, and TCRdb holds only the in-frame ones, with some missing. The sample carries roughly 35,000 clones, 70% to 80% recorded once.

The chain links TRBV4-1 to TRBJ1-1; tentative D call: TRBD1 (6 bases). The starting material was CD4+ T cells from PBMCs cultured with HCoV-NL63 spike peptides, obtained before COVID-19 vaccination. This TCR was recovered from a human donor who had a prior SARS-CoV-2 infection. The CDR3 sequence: CASSQFPGQPNTEAFF. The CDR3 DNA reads TGCGCCAGCAGCCAATTTCCGGGACAACCAAACACTGAAGCTTTCTTT.